A single sample is the source of the 9 T cell receptor beta chains below, sequenced in a study of blood T cell repertoires in COVID-19. The table came from immunoSEQ multiplex PCR; TCRdb's copy has only in-frame clones and leaves some out. The sample consists of around 270,000 clones, approximately 87% of them appearing once. The specimen was peripheral blood. The receptors derive from a woman in her 50s with acute or convalescent COVID-19.

The sample holds one count of this clone. A read error may produce the germline difference seen at one junction end. The chain couples TRBV27 to TRBJ2-1; 9 bases map to TRBD2. CDR3 length: 14 amino acids. Germline CDR1 is MNHEY and CDR2 is SMNVEV (reference sequence). The CDR3 DNA is TGTGCCAGCAGTTTACGGAGTAGCGGGGGCCCTGTGGTCTTC. Its protein product is CASSLRSSGGPVVF.

This chain connects TRBV15 to TRBJ2-2; D possibly corresponds to TRBD1 (6 bases). The V end was cut by 0 bases, the J end by 3 bases, with 11 bases between. The CDR3 has 16 residues. Germline V CDR1 and CDR2: LNHNV, YYDKDF (reference sequence). The CDR3 nucleotides read TGTGCCACCAGCAGAGAGGAGACAGGTCACACCGGGGAGCTGTTTTTT. Protein: CATSREETGHTGELFF.

In regard to this clone: The junction differs from germline at one of its ends, possibly a read error. The chain carries TRBV7-2 and TRBJ2-2; D remains ambiguous. Looked up from germline, CDR1 is SGHTA and CDR2 is FQGNSA. The CDR3 has 12 residues. CDR3 DNA sequence: TGTGCCAGCAGCCTTAACAGCGGGGAGCTGTTTTTT. This encodes CASSLNSGELFF.

This clone was seen just once. The chain couples TRBV9 to TRBJ2-3, with 8 bases that match TRBD1. Trimming at V came to 4 bases and at J to 4 bases, leaving 5 bases not matched to a gene. The germline V gene has CDR1 SGDLS and CDR2 YYNGEE. This CDR3 has 14 residues. CDR3 DNA sequence: TGTGCCAGCAGCTTCTCAGGGGGCCCAGATACGCAGTATTTT. Its protein product is CASSFSGGPDTQYF. Variable domain in full (rest from reference TRBV9 and TRBJ2-3): DSGVTQTPKHLITATGQRVTLRCSPRSGDLSVYWYQQSLDQGLQFLIQYYNGEERAKGNILERFSAQQFPDLHSELNLSSLELGDSALYFCASSFSGGPDTQYFGPGTRLTVL.

J is TRBJ2-1 and V is TRBV28, with D possibly TRBD2 on 7 matching bases. The germline V and J ends were trimmed by 7 bases and 8 bases, with 18 bases remaining between them. This CDR3 has 14 amino acids. The V gene's germline CDR1 is MDHEN and CDR2 SYDVKM. The CDR3 bases are TGTGCCAGCATCACGTCGGGGGGCAGCGATGAGCAGTTCTTC. Translating gives CASITSGGSDEQFF.

This sequence joins TRBV5-5 and TRBJ1-2; TRBD1 aligns across 7 bases. J was trimmed by 4 bases and V by 0 bases; bases with no gene match: 3. The CDR3 is made up of 14 amino acids. Germline loops: CDR1 SGHKS, CDR2 YYEKEE (reference sequence). The CDR3 here is CASSLAGDSYGYTF. CDR3 bases: TGTGCCAGCAGCTTGGCCGGGGACAGCTATGGCTACACCTTC.

This clone was seen once. The chain links TRBV5-1 to TRBJ1-1; 7 nucleotides agree with TRBD1. CDR1 and CDR2 (germline): SGHRS, YFSETQ. The CDR3 is 15 residues long. The V gene end was trimmed by 4 bases and the J gene end by 0 bases; junction bases not matched to a gene: 6. CDR3: CASSSSGQMNTEAFF. The CDR3 nucleotides read TGCGCCAGCAGCAGCTCGGGACAGATGAACACTGAAGCTTTCTTT.

The genes are TRBV11-2 and TRBJ2-7, with D possibly TRBD2 on 6 matching bases. CDR1 is SGHAT, CDR2 FQNNGV, per germline. V shed 5 bases and J shed 0 bases, with 20 bases lying between them. This CDR3 region has 17 residues. CDR3 loop: CASSSSGPRFYSYEQYF. The DNA of the CDR3 is TGTGCCAGCAGCAGTAGCGGCCCCAGGTTCTACTCCTACGAGCAGTACTTC.

J is TRBJ2-7 and V is TRBV18; 7 bases agree with TRBD1. Germline V lookup: CDR1 KGHSH, CDR2 LQKENI. J gave up 2 bases and V 4 bases, and 5 bases lay outside the gene matches. The CDR3 is 14 amino acids. In DNA, the CDR3 is TGTGCCAGCTCACTCCAGGGGGAGACCTACGAGCAGTACTTC. Translated, it gives CASSLQGETYEQYF. Full variable domain (remainder filled in from reference TRBV18 and TRBJ2-7): NAGVMQNPRHLVRRRGQEARLRCSPMKGHSHVYWYRQLPEEGLKFMVYLQKENIIDESGMPKERFSAEFPKEGPSILRIQQVVRGDSAAYFCASSLQGETYEQYFGPGTRLTVT.